The source of this TCR beta chain is a study of tumor and adjacent non-tumor tissue in lung cancer. Study-level points and caveats: Shorter survival was associated with higher TCR diversity in tumors.

This clonotype was detected a few times. The antigen is undetermined. Because it lacks the conserved phenylalanine or tryptophan at the end, this CDR3 is likely a read error. Three rounds of nested PCR, following a modified ARM-PCR protocol, produced the TCRbeta library. TCRdb redid the calling of the multiplex PCR reads with MiXCR, one entry per CDR3 protein. Here the sample spans 90,000 to 130,000 distinct CDR3 sequences, over 75% being singletons. No cell sorting was done before RNA was extracted from the tissue. The germline V gene has CDR1 MNHEY and CDR2 SVGEGT. V lost 7 bases to trimming and J lost 4 bases, with 10 bases between them. The CDR3 has 13 residues.

This clonotype originated in a man between 70 and 80 years old with non-small cell lung cancer. The sequenced sample consisted of lung tumor tissue. This rearrangement joins TRBV6-2 or TRBV6-3 to TRBJ2-2; D uncertain. CDR3 in amino acids: CASTSRPTGELFL. As DNA, the CDR3 is TGTGCCAGCACTAGTAGACCCACCGGGGAGCTGTTTCTT.